This TCR beta chain was recovered during a study of T cell repertoires in cytomegalovirus infection. TCRdb analysed the reads with MiXCR anew, one entry per CDR3 protein. The sample has about 46,000 distinct CDR3 sequences; around 20% are singletons. V was shortened by 5 bases and J by 0 bases, with 12 bases between the two germline ends. Germline V gives CDR1 MNHEY, CDR2 SVGEGT. The CDR3 has 15 amino acids. About this clonotype itself: Antigen: not known.

The receptor's source is a human donor in good health (CMV status not recorded). Some clones in this sample may be carry-over from other donors' samples. Sample: PBMCs, sequenced either directly or after in vitro stimulation (not recorded which). The chain uses TRBV6-2 or TRBV6-3 and TRBJ2-3; D uncertain. CDR3 sequence: CASSPLESSTDTQYF. CDR3 bases: TGTGCCAGCAGTCCTCTGGAGAGTAGCACAGATACGCAGTATTTT.